These 8 T cell receptor beta chains came from one sample sequenced in a study of human T cells and chemical hapten exposure. As to time point: patch test 3, about 24 weeks after DPC sensitization. The treatment denotes: therapeutic diphenylcyclopropenone sensitization with weekly scalp DPC. One entry per CDR3 protein results from TCRdb running MiXCR on the RACE reads. This sample has roughly 90,000 distinct CDR3 sequences, with under 13% found just once. This specimen was whole blood, taken in connection with sensitization to the hapten diphenylcyclopropenone (DPC). These receptors all come from a woman under 40 with alopecia areata. Some clones in this sample may be carry-over from other donors' samples.

This clonotype was seen more than once but under ten times. CDR3 sequence reads: CASSRDGAFGYTF. Here the CDR3 DNA reads TGTGCCAGTTCGAGGGACGGGGCTTTTGGCTACACCTTC. The chain couples TRBV28 to TRBJ1-2; D might be TRBD1 (5 bases). V lost 9 bases, J lost 7 bases, and 18 bases lay in between. Germline V gene data show CDR1 as MDHEN and CDR2 as SYDVKM. The CDR3 runs 13 residues.

V usage is TRBV4-3 and J usage is TRBJ2-7, with D perhaps matching TRBD1 (6 bases). V shed 1 base and J shed 12 bases, with 16 bases lying between them. CDR3 size: 13 residues. Germline-derived CDR1 and CDR2 are LGHNA and YSLEER. This CDR3 is CASSQAGVAGVYF. DNA for the CDR3: TGCGCCAGCAGCCAAGCGGGTGTAGCAGGGGTGTACTTC.

Ten or more counts support this clonotype. The J gene is TRBJ2-5, the V gene TRBV2; 7 nucleotides match TRBD1. The CDR3 is 15 residues long. With V trimmed by 1 base and J by 3 bases, 5 bases remained unmatched. The germline V gene has CDR1 SNHLY and CDR2 FYNNEI. CDR3 residues: CASSEERTGEETQYF. The DNA of the CDR3 is TGTGCCAGCAGTGAAGAGAGGACAGGTGAAGAGACCCAGTACTTC.

This clonotype was seen at least ten times. The rearrangement uses TRBV6-4 and TRBJ1-6; D gene uncertain. Looked up from germline, CDR1 is MRHNA and CDR2 is SNTAGT. CDR3 length equals 14 residues. Trimming removed 2 bases from V and 7 bases from J, with 9 bases in between. The CDR3 loop is CASSDGRENSPLHF. The CDR3 DNA sequence: TGTGCCAGCAGTGACGGAAGAGAGAATTCACCCCTCCACTTT.

J is TRBJ1-6 and V is TRBV3-1; D is uncertain. V dropped 5 bases and J dropped 9 bases, with 14 bases sitting between them. The CDR3 spans 14 residues. CDR1 is LGHDT, CDR2 YNNKEL, per germline (reference sequence). CDR3 sequence reads: CASSYRGDRSPLHF. For the CDR3, the DNA is TGTGCCAGCAGCTACAGAGGCGACCGTTCACCCCTCCACTTT.

This clonotype was seen a handful of times. V and J are TRBV29-1 and TRBJ2-6; tentatively, D is TRBD2 (5 bases). Germline V gives CDR1 SQVTM, CDR2 ANQGSEA. V lost 5 bases and J 0 bases, leaving 5 bases between the germline ends. CDR3 length equals 13 residues. For the CDR3, the DNA is TGCAGCGTTCGGGGCTCTGGGGCCAACGTCCTGACTTTC. Translation gives CSVRGSGANVLTF.

The chain has TRBV3-1 and TRBJ1-1, with a possible D match to TRBD1 (5 bases). This CDR3 contains 13 residues. Trimming cost V 10 bases and J 1 base, with 13 bases left between them. The germline V gene has CDR1 LGHDT and CDR2 YNNKEL (reference sequence). The CDR3 sequence is CATAGAPNTEAFF. As DNA, the CDR3 is TGTGCCACGGCCGGGGCTCCGAACACTGAAGCTTTCTTT.

This clonotype came up a few times. The rearrangement joins TRBV28 to TRBJ2-7, with D unresolved. Per germline, CDR1 MDHEN and CDR2 SYDVKM. Trimming removed 3 bases at V and 1 base at J, with 4 bases between. The CDR3 is 12 amino acids. CDR3: CASSLGSYEQYV. CDR3 nucleotide sequence: TGTGCCAGCAGTTTGGGATCCTACGAGCAGTACGTC.